The sequence of this TCR beta chain was determined in a study of blood T cell repertoires in COVID-19. Study at large: The cDNA or gDNA used as material had been derived from T cells, B-cell-depleted T cells, or PBMCs.

The table came from immunoSEQ multiplex PCR; TCRdb's copy has only in-frame clones and leaves some out. The sample consists of over 90,000 clones, 75% to 85% of them appearing once. Unmatched junction bases numbered 3, after V lost 1 base and J lost 4 bases. Germline lookup yields CDR1 LNHNV and CDR2 YYDKDF (reference sequence). The CDR3 covers 15 residues. The rearrangement joins TRBV15 to TRBJ2-1; 8 nucleotides line up with TRBD2. This receptor was taken from a man aged 80 or over with COVID-19, enrolled during active disease. Sequencing input: peripheral blood. The CDR3 DNA reads as TGTGCCACCAGCAGAGTTCGGGGGGGTTACAATGAGCAGTTCTTC. This translates into CATSRVRGGYNEQFF.